These 14 T cell receptor beta chains were all obtained from the same sample, sequenced in a study of blood T cell repertoires in COVID-19. Profiled with immunoSEQ multiplex PCR; TCRdb holds only in-frame clones, not every one. In the table there are around 330,000 clones, 85% to 90% of which are singletons. Sequencing used peripheral blood. All receptors derive from a woman between 45 and 65 years old with active or convalescent COVID-19.

DNA for the CDR3: TGTGCCAGCAGCTTAACAGGGAGAAGGAGTGCTGAAGCTTTCTTT. Its translation is CASSLTGRRSAEAFF. The chain employs TRBV7-2 and TRBJ1-1; D is perhaps TRBD1 (6 bases). The V end lost 2 bases, the J end lost 6 bases, and 16 bases lay between the germline ends. Germline CDR1 is SGHTA and CDR2 is FQGNSA. This CDR3 has 15 amino acids.

The V and J genes are TRBV28 and TRBJ1-1; 8 bases map to TRBD1. CDR3 length equals 15 residues. Germline V gives CDR1 MDHEN, CDR2 SYDVKM. J gave up 5 bases and V 7 bases, and 12 bases lay outside the gene matches. CDR3 sequence: CASILGQGFRTEAFF. The CDR3 DNA reads TGTGCCAGCATCTTAGGACAGGGTTTTCGGACTGAAGCTTTCTTT.

Here the CDR3 reads CASSLGQGADTQYF. In DNA, the CDR3 is TGTGCCAGCAGCTTGGGACAGGGCGCAGATACGCAGTATTTT. V is TRBV5-4 and J is TRBJ2-3; 7 nucleotides align to TRBD1. The CDR3 runs 14 residues. The V and J ends lost 0 bases and 4 bases, in that order; junction bases with no gene match: 2. The germline gives CDR1 SGHNT, CDR2 YYREEE (reference sequence).

The J gene is TRBJ2-5, the V gene TRBV4-2; 7 nucleotides align to TRBD2. Germline V gene sequence: CDR1 LGHNA, CDR2 YNFKEQ. V lost 4 bases and J lost 7; bases outside the gene matches: 9. CDR3 size: 14 residues. The CDR3 DNA reads as TGTGCCAGCAGCCGACGGGAGGAGGATGGGACCCAGTACTTC. It specifies CASSRREEDGTQYF.

The chain links TRBV27 to TRBJ2-2; tentative D call: TRBD1 (6 bases). V was clipped by 6 bases and J by 1 base, with 12 bases between them. The CDR3 loop spans 15 amino acids. The germline V gene encodes CDR1 MNHEY and CDR2 SMNVEV (reference sequence). CDR3 nucleotide sequence: TGTGCCAGCAGGGCAGGGGCAGGGAACACCGGGGAGCTGTTTTTT. This sequence encodes CASRAGAGNTGELFF.

The chain uses TRBV7-6 and TRBJ2-5; D possibly corresponds to TRBD1 (5 bases). There are 14 residues in the CDR3. The germline V gene has CDR1 SGHVS and CDR2 FNYEAQ. V lost 0 bases, J lost 3 bases, and 8 bases lay in between. The CDR3 nucleotides are TGTGCCAGCAGCTTAGCTGGGGCTAAAGAGACCCAGTACTTC. Amino acid sequence: CASSLAGAKETQYF. The whole variable domain, remainder taken from reference TRBV7-6 and TRBJ2-5, is GAGVSQSPRYKVTKRGQDVALRCDPISGHVSLYWYRQALGQGPEFLTYFNYEAQQDKSGLPNDRFSAERPEGSISTLTIQRTEQRDSAMYRCASSLAGAKETQYFGPGTRLLVL.

This chain joins TRBV18 and TRBJ1-4, with a possible D match to TRBD1 (6 bases). The CDR3 spans 14 residues. CDR1 and CDR2 (germline): KGHSH, LQKENI. V lost 6 bases to trimming and J lost 0 bases, with 8 bases between them. DNA of the CDR3: TGTGCCAGCTCCAGGGGAGCAACTAATGAAAAACTGTTTTTT. Amino acids: CASSRGATNEKLFF.

This sequence joins TRBV6-5 and TRBJ1-1; 7 bases match TRBD1. The length of the CDR3 is 15 residues. Trimming removed 5 bases from V and 0 bases from J; junction bases left unmatched: 6. Germline V gene sequence: CDR1 MNHEY, CDR2 SVGAGI. The CDR3 bases are TGTGCCAGCAGTCAGCGACAGGGCATGAACACTGAAGCTTTCTTT. Its protein product is CASSQRQGMNTEAFF.

This clone came up a few times. The gene calls are TRBV4-1 and TRBJ1-6, with TRBD1 matching over 7 bases. The CDR3 length is 19 residues. Losses at the gene ends were 1 base for V and 8 bases for J; bases not matched to a gene: 17. Germline lookup yields CDR1 MGHRA and CDR2 YSYEKL. CDR3 bases: TGCGCCAGCAGCCAAGCCCCCTGGGGCCTTGTAGGGGGCGATTCACCCCTCCACTTT. It specifies CASSQAPWGLVGGDSPLHF.

The chain's CDR3 is CATSRQGNTEAFF. The CDR3, as DNA: TGTGCCACCAGCAGACAGGGTAATACTGAAGCTTTCTTT. V usage is TRBV15 and J usage is TRBJ1-1, with a tentative D call TRBD1 (5 bases). This CDR3 spans 13 amino acids. Trimming pared 2 bases from V and 5 bases from J, leaving 9 bases between. CDR1 and CDR2 (germline): LNHNV, YYDKDF (reference sequence).

The chain uses TRBV2 and TRBJ2-7, with D perhaps TRBD1 (6 bases). V was shortened by 3 bases and J by 5 bases, with 14 bases between the two germline ends. The CDR3 runs to 14 residues. Germline CDR1 reads SNHLY; CDR2 reads FYNNEI. The CDR3 DNA sequence: TGTGCCAGCAGTGAGGCCTACAGGGTACACGAGCAGTACTTC. As protein: CASSEAYRVHEQYF.

This clone is labeled medium-sized. The J gene is TRBJ2-1, the V gene TRBV6-2 or TRBV6-3; D is possibly TRBD2 (5 bases). Germline V gene sequence: CDR1 MNHEY, CDR2 SVGEGT. This CDR3 comprises 13 residues. The germline V and J ends were trimmed by 2 bases and 6 bases, with 8 bases remaining between them. In nucleotides, the CDR3 is TGTGCCAGCAGTTACGGACTCTTCAATGAGCAGTTCTTC. It yields the protein CASSYGLFNEQFF.

CDR3 sequence: CASSRTSGEPEVYEQYF. CDR3 DNA: TGTGCCAGCTCGCGGACTAGCGGGGAGCCGGAAGTGTACGAGCAGTACTTC. This rearrangement joins TRBV18 to TRBJ2-7, with TRBD2 matching 12 bases. Trimming took 6 bases from V and 4 from J; bases not matched to a gene: 13. The germline CDR1 and CDR2 sequences are KGHSH and LQKENI. The CDR3 consists of 17 residues.

This chain uses TRBV27 with TRBJ1-1, with 7 positions matching TRBD1. Germline V gene data show CDR1 as MNHEY and CDR2 as SMNVEV (reference sequence). Trimming cost V 6 bases and J 6 bases; bases outside gene matches: 13. The CDR3 has 15 amino acids. The CDR3 protein is CASRYIQGLVSEAFF. The CDR3 DNA follows: TGTGCCAGCAGGTATATACAGGGGCTGGTCTCTGAAGCTTTCTTT.